Sequencing of this T cell receptor (beta chain) was carried out in a study of T cells in Graves' hyperthyroidism and ophthalmopathy. Study conclusions and caveats: Also found in blood were most expanded thyroid clonotypes above 0.001. Ophthalmopathy was told apart from stable hyperthyroidism by a 13 V-J model.

Exclusions: uncontrolled infection, other autoimmune disease, pregnancy, lactation. Using RNA transcripts as the source, TCR beta CDR3 regions were amplified. The HTBI primer set drove a first-round RT-PCR of the TCR CDR3. TCRdb analysed the multiplex PCR reads with MiXCR anew, one entry per CDR3 protein. The table lists roughly 500,000 distinct CDR3 sequences, around 43% of them singletons, with about 45% in the top ten. V lost 5 bases to trimming and J lost 2 bases, with 22 bases between them. Germline CDR1 is MNHNS and CDR2 is SASEGT. The CDR3 covers 17 residues. This clonotype has just a few counts. The antigen is unknown.

This clonotype originated in an adult woman with Graves' disease, either hyperthyroidism or ophthalmopathy (not recorded which). Source material: peripheral blood or thyroid tissue (not recorded which). The chain combines TRBV6-1 with TRBJ2-7, with a weak D call TRBD2 (5 bases). CDR3 residues: CASSSWRGIGGTYEQYF. DNA of the CDR3: TGTGCCAGCAGTTCCTGGCGAGGGATTGGAGGTACCTACGAGCAGTACTTC.